This T cell receptor (beta chain) is drawn from a study of T-cell reconstitution after alpha-beta-depleted transplantation in children. Unique molecular identifiers were incorporated when the TCRbeta library was constructed. A single record per CDR3 protein comes from TCRdb applying MiXCR to the PCR reads. The sample lists about 400,000 distinct CDR3 sequences; over 20% were seen once. The CDR3 totals 14 residues. Germline V CDR1 and CDR2: SGHVS, FNYEAQ. V lost 1 base and J lost 8, with 13 bases in between. The sequencing here drew on PBMCs from the stem cell graft donor, taken from the stem cell graft. This TCR was recovered from a human donor who donated a stem cell graft to a child with acute myeloid leukemia. The J gene is TRBJ2-3, the V gene TRBV7-6; no clear D gene. The CDR3 coding sequence is TGTGCCAGCAGCTTAGGGGTGGCCAAAGGTACGCAGTATTTT. Translation: CASSLGVAKGTQYF.